The source of this T cell receptor (beta chain) is a study of CD4+ T cells in melanoma. Regarding the study as a whole: Reportedly, melanoma neoantigen-specific CD4+ T cells showed varied differentiation states. CD8+ T cell, macrophage and B cell function reportedly correlated with neoantigen-specific CD4+ T cells.

With 6 bases removed from V and 7 bases from J, the gap between germline ends came to 16 bases. The CDR3 sequence is 14 residues long. Germline V lookup: CDR1 KGHSH, CDR2 LQKENI. The protocol was immunoSEQ multiplex PCR, while the TCRdb copy is restricted to in-frame clones and leaves out a portion. The table has 9,900 or so clones, less than 80% seen once. A few counts support this clone. Antigen unknown. The sequenced material came from cells from a culture (not recorded whether cultured in vitro). The chain recombines TRBV18 with TRBJ2-1; a weak D match, TRBD2 (6 bases). This TCR derives from a human donor with melanoma. The CDR3 nucleotides read TGTGCCAGCTCGGGTCAGACTGGGGGGAATGAGCAGTTCTTC. Amino acids: CASSGQTGGNEQFF.